The T cell receptor (beta chain) described here comes from a study of T-cell reconstitution after alpha-beta-depleted transplantation in children (dated by TCRdb to the mid-2010s). Context from the whole study: Using TCR repertoire profiling, the study quantitatively followed how T-cell immune reconstitution unfolded in children after TCRalphabeta/CD19-depleted allogeneic hematopoietic cell transplantation.

The library was built by means of PCR. The sequencer was an Illumina HiSeq 2500. TCR library preparation used molecular barcoding, with unique molecular identifiers applied to normalize quantification of the TCRbeta repertoire. TCRdb reran the public reads through fastp at Q25 and MiXCR, keeping productive beta chains. Rows with one shared CDR3 protein collapse into an entry with the most common genes and DNA. The table for this sample lists 500,000 or so distinct CDR3 sequences; 32% of them were counted only once. The ten largest clones add up to 2% to 2.5% of the sample. This clonotype was counted between two and nine times. Its antigen is currently not known. Within one base of it there is no much larger clone, and no base qualities were kept. Sample: PBMCs from the stem cell graft donor, taken from the stem cell graft. The receptor comes from a human donor who donated a stem cell graft to a child with aplastic anemia.

CDR3 protein: CASSWEGTEAFF. The bases read TGTGCCAGCAGCTGGGAAGGGACTGAAGCTTTCTTT. The chain is assembled from TRBV7-9 and TRBJ1-1, with no D gene named confidently. V and J lose 4 bases and 5 bases, and a span of 8 bases separates them. The CDR1 and CDR2 encoded by the germline V gene (reference sequence) are SEHNR and FQNEAQ. The CDR3, from cysteine to phenylalanine, totals 12 residues. Only the CDR3 DNA stays, 36 bases, in frame from base 1.